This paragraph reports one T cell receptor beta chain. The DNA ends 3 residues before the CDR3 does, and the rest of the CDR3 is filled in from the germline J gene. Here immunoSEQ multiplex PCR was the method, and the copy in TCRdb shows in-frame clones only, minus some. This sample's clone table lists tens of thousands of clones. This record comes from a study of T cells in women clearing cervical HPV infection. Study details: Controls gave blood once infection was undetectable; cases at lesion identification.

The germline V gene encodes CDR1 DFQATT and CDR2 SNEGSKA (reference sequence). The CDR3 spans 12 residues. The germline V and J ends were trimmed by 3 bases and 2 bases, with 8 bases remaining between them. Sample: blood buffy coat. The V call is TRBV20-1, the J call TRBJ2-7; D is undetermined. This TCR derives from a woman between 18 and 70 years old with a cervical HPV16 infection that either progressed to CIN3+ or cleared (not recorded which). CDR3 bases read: TGCAGTGCTAGTCCGGTTGCCTACGAG. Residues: CSASPVAYE. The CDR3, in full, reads CSASPVAYEQYF.